The clone carrying this T cell receptor (beta chain) came up a few times. The antigen is unknown. Germline-derived CDR1 and CDR2 are ENHRY and SYGVKD. V was clipped by 0 bases and J by 10 bases, with 25 bases between them. The CDR3 length is 19 residues. The entry originates in a study of response to subunit inactivated influenza vaccine. Findings of the study overall: A suggestion made by the authors is that each seasonal influenza vaccination recruits few new T cells.

In TCRdb, the RT-PCR reads were re-called with MiXCR into one record per CDR3 protein. This sample has 650,000 to 800,000 distinct CDR3 sequences; more than 11% occur once, and the top ten carry 6.5% to 8.5%. The origin of this receptor is a man between 45 and 60 years old who received an inactivated influenza vaccine. This chain joins TRBV10-3 and TRBJ1-6; maybe TRBD1 (6 bases). The sample here was PBMCs from blood, taken 14 to 15 days before vaccination. Here the CDR3 DNA reads TGTGCCATCAGTGAGTCGGGAGGCCTCCTCGGGACATTAGCCTCACCCCTCCACTTT. It codes for CAISESGGLLGTLASPLHF.